Below are 10 T cell receptor beta chains sequenced from a single sample in a study of shared clonotypes between healthy human individuals. The table came from immunoSEQ multiplex PCR; TCRdb's copy has only in-frame clones and leaves some out. The sample consists of millions of clones, approximately 95% of them appearing once. Material for sequencing was naive CD4+ T cells sorted from blood. The subset denotes: CD45RA+ positively selected. These receptors were obtained from a young man in good health.

Comment on this clone: At one boundary the junction diverges from the germline segment, which might be a read error. The chain joins TRBV25-1 to TRBJ1-2; D is undetermined. The CDR3 extends over 11 amino acids. Germline V CDR1 and CDR2: MGHDK, SYGVNS. The DNA for the CDR3 is TGTGCCAGCAGTGAATTGGCCCCTCTCCTCTTC. Residues: CASSELAPLLF.

This chain links TRBV30 with TRBJ2-5; tentatively, D is TRBD1 (5 bases). Germline loops: CDR1 GTSNPN, CDR2 SVGIG (reference sequence). The CDR3 runs to 14 residues. V lost 0 bases to trimming and J lost 4 bases, with 12 bases between them. Here the CDR3 DNA reads TGTGCCTGGAGTGTAGCTGGGGCCCCAGAGACCCAGTACTTC. Protein product: CAWSVAGAPETQYF.

The rearrangement uses TRBV9 and TRBJ2-7; D is tentatively TRBD1 or TRBD2 (6 bases each). The V gene's germline CDR1 is SGDLS and CDR2 YYNGEE. The ends were cut back, 4 bases at V and 4 bases at J, with 21 bases in the middle. This CDR3 has 16 amino acids. DNA of the CDR3: TGTGCCAGCAGCCCCTTCCCCCCGGGGGCGAGGTACGAGCAGTACTTC. It translates to CASSPFPPGARYEQYF. The full variable domain, in which reference TRBV9 and TRBJ2-7 provide the parts outside the CDR3, is DSGVTQTPKHLITATGQRVTLRCSPRSGDLSVYWYQQSLDQGLQFLIQYYNGEERAKGNILERFSAQQFPDLHSELNLSSLELGDSALYFCASSPFPPGARYEQYFGPGTRLTVT.

This rearrangement joins TRBV5-1 to TRBJ2-5, with TRBD2 matching over 8 bases. CDR1 is SGHRS, CDR2 YFSETQ, per germline. The CDR3 length is 15 residues. V lost 0 bases to trimming and J lost 2 bases; unmatched junction nucleotides: 3. DNA for the CDR3: TGCGCCAGCAGCTTGGTTGCTAGCGGGCAAGAGACCCAGTACTTC. Amino acids: CASSLVASGQETQYF.

Of note for this clone: The identical CDR3 is also encoded by other nucleotide sequences in the sample. The chain carries TRBV29-1 and TRBJ1-2, with D perhaps TRBD1 (5 bases). The CDR3 consists of 13 residues. V was cut by 3 bases and J by 2 bases, with 10 bases left in between. In germline, CDR1 is SQVTM, CDR2 ANQGSEA. CDR3 sequence: CSVDQGGNYGYTF. The CDR3 DNA reads as TGCAGCGTTGATCAGGGAGGAAACTATGGCTACACCTTC.

V is TRBV13 and J is TRBJ2-5, with 10 bases aligning to TRBD2. Trimming cost V 5 bases and J 7 bases; bases outside gene matches: 7. This CDR3 has 14 residues. CDR1 and CDR2 (germline): PRHDT, FYEKMQ (reference sequence). CDR3 sequence (DNA): TGTGCCAGCAGCCGGACTAGCGGCCCGGGGACCCAGTACTTC. Protein sequence: CASSRTSGPGTQYF.

The rearrangement joins TRBV4-1 to TRBJ2-3, with 7 bases that match TRBD2. V lost 4 bases, J lost 2 bases, and 12 bases stayed unmatched. The CDR3 length is 17 residues. The germline V gene has CDR1 MGHRA and CDR2 YSYEKL. CDR3 sequence: CASSPHQGGSPTDTQYF. DNA of the CDR3: TGCGCCAGCAGCCCCCACCAGGGCGGGAGTCCCACAGATACGCAGTATTTT.

The chain recombines TRBV7-2 with TRBJ2-4, with TRBD2 identical over 7 bases. This CDR3 comprises 14 residues. The V segment lost 3 bases and the J segment 6 bases; nucleotides outside the gene matches: 5. Germline V gene lookup returns CDR1 SGHTA and CDR2 FQGNSA. CDR3 DNA: TGTGCCAGCAGCTTTGGACTAGAGGCAAACATTCAGTACTTC. Translated: CASSFGLEANIQYF.

The CDR3 coding sequence is TGTGCCAGCAGCTCCCGAGGAGGGGAGAACACTGAAGCTTTCTTT. The encoded protein is CASSSRGGENTEAFF. The chain joins TRBV7-9 to TRBJ1-1; D is possibly TRBD1 (5 bases). V lost 4 bases and J 1 base, leaving 13 bases between the germline ends. Germline CDR1 and CDR2: SEHNR and FQNEAQ (reference sequence). There are 15 residues in the CDR3.

The chain has TRBV7-9 and TRBJ2-2; D ambiguous. The CDR3 spans 15 residues. The ends were cut back, 0 bases at V and 4 bases at J, with 9 bases in the middle. The germline V gene has CDR1 SEHNR and CDR2 FQNEAQ (reference sequence). In DNA, the CDR3 is TGTGCCAGCAGCTTAGCGGGATCGTCCACCGGGGAGCTGTTTTTT. Residues: CASSLAGSSTGELFF.